The clone carrying this T cell receptor beta chain has only one observation. As yet, its antigen is unknown. The CDR3 sequence is 13 residues long. Germline V gene data show CDR1 as SGHRS and CDR2 as YFSETQ. With 9 bases removed from V and 6 bases from J, the gap between germline ends came to 15 bases. The libraries were made with immunoSEQ v3.0 at survey level. The data were produced by immunoSEQ multiplex PCR, yet TCRdb's version contains in-frame clones alone and is incomplete. In the table there are about 28,000 clones, 75% to 85% of which are singletons. The data were taken from a study of long-term antiretroviral therapy in people with HIV. Points from the study as a whole: Following ART, diversity rose but still fell short of transplant donor controls.

This sequence was found in a middle-aged man with HIV. This rearrangement joins TRBV5-1 to TRBJ2-2; unclear D gene. This sample comprised unsorted PBMCs, obtained 0.3 years after starting antiretroviral therapy. This CDR3 is CATSGLAAGELFF. The DNA of the CDR3 is TGCGCCACCTCGGGTCTGGCGGCCGGGGAGCTGTTTTTT. Full variable domain (missing parts from reference TRBV5-1 and TRBJ2-2): KAGVTQTPRYLIKTRGQQVTLSCSPISGHRSVSWYQQTPGQGLQFLFEYFSETQRNKGNFPGRFSGRQFSNSRSEMNVSTLELGDSALYLCATSGLAAGELFFGEGSRLTVL.